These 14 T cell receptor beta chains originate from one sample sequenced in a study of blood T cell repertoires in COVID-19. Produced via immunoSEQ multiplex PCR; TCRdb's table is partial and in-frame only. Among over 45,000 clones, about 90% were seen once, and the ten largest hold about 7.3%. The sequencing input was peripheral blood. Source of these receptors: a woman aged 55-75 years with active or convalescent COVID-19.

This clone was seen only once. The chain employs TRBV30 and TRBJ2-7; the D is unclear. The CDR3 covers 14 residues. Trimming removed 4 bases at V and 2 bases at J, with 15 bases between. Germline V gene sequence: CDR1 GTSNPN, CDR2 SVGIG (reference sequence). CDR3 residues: CAWTWPYSPYEQYF. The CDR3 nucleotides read TGTGCCTGGACATGGCCCTATAGCCCCTACGAGCAGTACTTC.

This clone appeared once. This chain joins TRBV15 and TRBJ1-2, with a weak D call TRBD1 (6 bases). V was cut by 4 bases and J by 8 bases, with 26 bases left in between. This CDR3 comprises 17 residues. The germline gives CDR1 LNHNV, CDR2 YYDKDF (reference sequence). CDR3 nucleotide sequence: TGTGCCACCAGCAAACCTATAGGGACACTCGTTAACGGAGGCTACACCTTC. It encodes CATSKPIGTLVNGGYTF.

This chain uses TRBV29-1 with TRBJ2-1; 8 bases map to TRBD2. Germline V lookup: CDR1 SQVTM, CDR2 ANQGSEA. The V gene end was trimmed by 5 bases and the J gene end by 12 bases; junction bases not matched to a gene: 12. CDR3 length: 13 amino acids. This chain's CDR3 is CSVPLPSAGGQFF. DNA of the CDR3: TGCAGCGTTCCCTTACCATCGGCGGGAGGGCAGTTCTTC.

The CDR3 spells CASSSAGTGAHGYTF. CDR3 DNA sequence: TGTGCCAGCAGCTCAGCCGGGACAGGGGCCCATGGCTACACCTTC. The rearrangement joins TRBV28 to TRBJ1-2, with 10 bases aligning to TRBD1. The CDR3 consists of 15 residues. Germline CDR1 and CDR2: MDHEN and SYDVKM. Trimming took 6 bases from V and 6 from J; bases not matched to a gene: 10.

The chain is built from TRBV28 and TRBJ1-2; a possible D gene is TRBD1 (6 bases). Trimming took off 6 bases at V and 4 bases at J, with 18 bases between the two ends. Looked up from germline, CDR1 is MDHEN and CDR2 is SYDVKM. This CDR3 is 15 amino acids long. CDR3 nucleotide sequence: TGTGCCAGCAGCCTCCACAGGGTTGACTTCTATGGCTACACCTTC. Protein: CASSLHRVDFYGYTF.

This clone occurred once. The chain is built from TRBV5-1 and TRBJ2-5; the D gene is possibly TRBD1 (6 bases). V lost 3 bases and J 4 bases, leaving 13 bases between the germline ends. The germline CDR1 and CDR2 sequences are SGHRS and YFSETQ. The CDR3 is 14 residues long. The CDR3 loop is CASSSGQGGETQYF. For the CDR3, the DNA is TGCGCCAGCAGCTCAGGACAAGGGGGAGAGACCCAGTACTTC.

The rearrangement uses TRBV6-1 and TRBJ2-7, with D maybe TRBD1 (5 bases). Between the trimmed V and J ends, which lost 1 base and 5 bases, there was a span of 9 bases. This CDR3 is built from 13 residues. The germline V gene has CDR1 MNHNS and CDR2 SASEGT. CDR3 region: CASSEGRVDEQYF. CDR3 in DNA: TGTGCCAGCAGTGAAGGCAGGGTGGACGAGCAGTACTTC.

The CDR3 DNA follows: TGTGCCAGCTCACCAACCCTAACTAGCGGGGGGGCTGCGCAGTATTTT. This encodes CASSPTLTSGGAAQYF. J is TRBJ2-3 and V is TRBV18, with TRBD2 identical over 13 bases. Trimming removed 2 bases from V and 10 bases from J; junction bases left unmatched: 9. CDR1 and CDR2 (germline): KGHSH, LQKENI. This CDR3 region has 16 residues. The whole variable domain, remainder taken from reference TRBV18 and TRBJ2-3, is NAGVMQNPRHLVRRRGQEARLRCSPMKGHSHVYWYRQLPEEGLKFMVYLQKENIIDESGMPKERFSAEFPKEGPSILRIQQVVRGDSAAYFCASSPTLTSGGAAQYFGPGTRLTVL.

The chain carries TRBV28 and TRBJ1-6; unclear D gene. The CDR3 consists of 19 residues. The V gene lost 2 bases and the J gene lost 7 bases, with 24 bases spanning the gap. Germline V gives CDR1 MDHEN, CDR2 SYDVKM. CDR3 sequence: CASSLVGKGGGGRNSPLHF. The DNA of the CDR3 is TGTGCCAGCAGTTTAGTGGGAAAAGGAGGTGGAGGACGGAATTCACCCCTCCACTTT.

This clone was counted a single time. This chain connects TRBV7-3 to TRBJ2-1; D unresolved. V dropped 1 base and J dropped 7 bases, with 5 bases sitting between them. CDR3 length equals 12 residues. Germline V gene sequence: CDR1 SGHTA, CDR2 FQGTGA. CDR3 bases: TGTGCCAGCAGCTTAATCAATAATGAGCAGTTCTTC. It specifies CASSLINNEQFF.

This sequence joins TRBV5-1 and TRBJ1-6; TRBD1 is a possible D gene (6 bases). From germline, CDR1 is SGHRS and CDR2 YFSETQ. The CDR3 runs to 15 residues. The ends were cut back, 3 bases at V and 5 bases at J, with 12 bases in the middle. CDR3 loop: CASSSGQPDNSPLHF. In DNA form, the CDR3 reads TGCGCCAGCAGCTCAGGACAGCCCGATAATTCACCCCTCCACTTT.

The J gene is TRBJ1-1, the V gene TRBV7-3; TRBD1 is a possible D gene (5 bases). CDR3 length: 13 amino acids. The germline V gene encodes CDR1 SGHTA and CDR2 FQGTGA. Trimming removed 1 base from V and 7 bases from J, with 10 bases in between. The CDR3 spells CASSLSADSEAFF. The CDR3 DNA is TGTGCCAGCAGCTTAAGCGCTGACAGTGAAGCTTTCTTT.

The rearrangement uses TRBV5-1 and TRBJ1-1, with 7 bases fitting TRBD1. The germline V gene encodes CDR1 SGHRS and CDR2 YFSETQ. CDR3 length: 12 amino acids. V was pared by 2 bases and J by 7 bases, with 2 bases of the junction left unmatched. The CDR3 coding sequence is TGCGCCAGCAGCTTAGGACAGGATGAAGCTTTCTTT. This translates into CASSLGQDEAFF.

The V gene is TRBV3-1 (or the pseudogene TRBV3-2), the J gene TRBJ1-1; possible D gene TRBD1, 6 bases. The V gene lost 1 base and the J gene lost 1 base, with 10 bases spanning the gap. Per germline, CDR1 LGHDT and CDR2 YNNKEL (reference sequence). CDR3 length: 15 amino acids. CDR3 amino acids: CASSQGQAPNTEAFF. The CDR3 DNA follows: TGTGCCAGCAGCCAAGGACAGGCCCCGAACACTGAAGCTTTCTTT.